This TCR beta chain derives from a study of T cell changes during pregnancy in multiple sclerosis. The method was immunoSEQ multiplex PCR; TCRdb's version includes in-frame clones alone and lacks a portion of them. The table records 60,000 to 85,000 clones, approximately 89% of them present only once. The germline V gene encodes CDR1 MNHNY and CDR2 SVGAGI (reference sequence). The CDR3 extends over 15 amino acids. The ends lost 10 bases at V and 9 bases at J; junction bases unmatched: 12. V gene TRBV6-6 combines with J gene TRBJ2-1; TRBD2 aligns across 13 bases. Source: peripheral blood, taken in the second trimester of pregnancy. The TCR sequence derives from a female donor with multiple sclerosis, enrolled in a pregnancy study. Here the CDR3 DNA reads TGTGCCACCTCCAAGCGGACTAGCGGGGGCGGTGAGCAGTTCTTC. It translates to CATSKRTSGGGEQFF.